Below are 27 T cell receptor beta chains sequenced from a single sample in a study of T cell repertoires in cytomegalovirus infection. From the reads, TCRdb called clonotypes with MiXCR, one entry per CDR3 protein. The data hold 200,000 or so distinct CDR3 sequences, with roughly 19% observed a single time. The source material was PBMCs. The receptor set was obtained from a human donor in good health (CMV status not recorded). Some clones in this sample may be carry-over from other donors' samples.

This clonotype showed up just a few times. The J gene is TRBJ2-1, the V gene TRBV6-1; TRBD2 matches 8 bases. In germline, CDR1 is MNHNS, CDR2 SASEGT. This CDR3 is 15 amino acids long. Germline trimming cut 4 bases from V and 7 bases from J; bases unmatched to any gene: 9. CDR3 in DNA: TGTGCCAGCAGTGGATTAGCGGGATTCGGGAATGAGCAGTTCTTC. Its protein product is CASSGLAGFGNEQFF.

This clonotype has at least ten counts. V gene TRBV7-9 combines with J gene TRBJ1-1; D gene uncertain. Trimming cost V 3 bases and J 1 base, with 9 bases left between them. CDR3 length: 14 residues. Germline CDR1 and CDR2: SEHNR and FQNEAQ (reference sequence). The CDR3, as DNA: TGTGCCAGCAGCTTCCCGACAAAGAACACTGAAGCTTTCTTT. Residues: CASSFPTKNTEAFF.

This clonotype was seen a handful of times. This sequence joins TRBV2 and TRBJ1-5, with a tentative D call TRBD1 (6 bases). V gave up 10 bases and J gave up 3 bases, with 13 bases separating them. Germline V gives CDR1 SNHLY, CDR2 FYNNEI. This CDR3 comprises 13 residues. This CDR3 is CATGGGANQPQHF. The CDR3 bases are TGTGCCACCGGGGGGGGGGCCAATCAGCCCCAGCATTTT.

The CDR3: CASSPITGVEKLFF. The CDR3 DNA reads TGCGCCAGCAGCCCTATAACAGGGGTTGAAAAACTGTTTTTT. The V call is TRBV4-1, the J call TRBJ1-4, with TRBD1 matching over 7 bases. V shed 4 bases and J 7 bases; nucleotides not matched to a gene: 6. Looked up from germline, CDR1 is MGHRA and CDR2 is YSYEKL. The CDR3 consists of 14 residues.

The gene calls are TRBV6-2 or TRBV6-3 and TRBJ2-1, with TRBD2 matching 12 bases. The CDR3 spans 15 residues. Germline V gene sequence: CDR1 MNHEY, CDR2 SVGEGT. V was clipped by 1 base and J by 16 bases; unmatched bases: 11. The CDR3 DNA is TGTGCCAGCAGTTACTTACTAGCGGGAGGACCCCAGAACTTCTTC. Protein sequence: CASSYLLAGGPQNFF.

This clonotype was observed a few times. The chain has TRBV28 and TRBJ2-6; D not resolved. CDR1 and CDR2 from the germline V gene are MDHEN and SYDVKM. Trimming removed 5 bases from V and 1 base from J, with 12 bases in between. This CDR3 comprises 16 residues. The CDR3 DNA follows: TGTGCCAGCAGTCCGTTGACGGCTTCTGGGGCCAACGTCCTGACTTTC. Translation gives CASSPLTASGANVLTF.

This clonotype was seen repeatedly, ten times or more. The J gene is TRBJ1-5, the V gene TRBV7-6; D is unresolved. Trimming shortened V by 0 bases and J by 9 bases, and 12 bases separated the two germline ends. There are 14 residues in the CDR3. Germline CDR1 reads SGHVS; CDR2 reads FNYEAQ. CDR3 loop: CASSLAEGTVPQHF. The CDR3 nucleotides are TGTGCCAGCAGCTTAGCCGAGGGAACGGTGCCCCAGCATTTT. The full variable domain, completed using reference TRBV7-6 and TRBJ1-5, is GAGVSQSPRYKVTKRGQDVALRCDPISGHVSLYWYRQALGQGPEFLTYFNYEAQQDKSGLPNDRFSAERPEGSISTLTIQRTEQRDSAMYRCASSLAEGTVPQHFGDGTRLSIL.

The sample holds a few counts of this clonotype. In DNA form, the CDR3 reads TGTGCCAGCAGTTACGGGGACCCGATGGAGAAGTTCTTC. The encoded protein is CASSYGDPMEKFF. This sequence joins TRBV6-5 and TRBJ2-1; the D call may be TRBD1 or TRBD2 (5 bases each). CDR3 length: 13 residues. The V and J ends lost 2 bases and 14 bases respectively, with 16 bases between them. In germline, CDR1 is MNHEY, CDR2 SVGAGI.

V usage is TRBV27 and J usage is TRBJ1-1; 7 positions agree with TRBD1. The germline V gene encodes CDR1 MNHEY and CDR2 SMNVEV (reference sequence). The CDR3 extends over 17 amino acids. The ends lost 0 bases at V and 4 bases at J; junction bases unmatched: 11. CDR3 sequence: CASSLSGRGGVVTEAFF. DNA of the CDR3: TGTGCCAGCAGTTTATCGGGCAGGGGGGGAGTGGTCACTGAAGCTTTCTTT.

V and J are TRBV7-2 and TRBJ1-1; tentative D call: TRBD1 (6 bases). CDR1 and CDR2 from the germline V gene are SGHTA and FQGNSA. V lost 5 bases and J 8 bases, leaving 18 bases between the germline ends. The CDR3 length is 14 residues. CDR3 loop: CASSRGGGLGEAFF. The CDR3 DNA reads TGTGCCAGCAGCCGAGGGGGAGGGTTAGGGGAAGCTTTCTTT.

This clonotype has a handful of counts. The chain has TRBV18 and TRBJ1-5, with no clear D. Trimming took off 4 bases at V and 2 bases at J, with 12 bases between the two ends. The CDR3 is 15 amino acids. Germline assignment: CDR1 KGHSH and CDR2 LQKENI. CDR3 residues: CASSQTREGNQPQHF. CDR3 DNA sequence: TGTGCCAGCTCACAAACCCGGGAAGGCAATCAGCCCCAGCATTTT.

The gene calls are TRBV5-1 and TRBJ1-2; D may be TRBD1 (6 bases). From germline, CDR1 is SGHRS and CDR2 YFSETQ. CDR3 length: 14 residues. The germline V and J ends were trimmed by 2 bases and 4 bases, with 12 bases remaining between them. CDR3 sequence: CASSFEGGPYGYTF. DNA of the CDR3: TGCGCCAGCAGCTTCGAGGGGGGTCCCTATGGCTACACCTTC. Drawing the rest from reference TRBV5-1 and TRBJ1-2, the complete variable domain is KAGVTQTPRYLIKTRGQQVTLSCSPISGHRSVSWYQQTPGQGLQFLFEYFSETQRNKGNFPGRFSGRQFSNSRSEMNVSTLELGDSALYLCASSFEGGPYGYTFGSGTRLTVV.

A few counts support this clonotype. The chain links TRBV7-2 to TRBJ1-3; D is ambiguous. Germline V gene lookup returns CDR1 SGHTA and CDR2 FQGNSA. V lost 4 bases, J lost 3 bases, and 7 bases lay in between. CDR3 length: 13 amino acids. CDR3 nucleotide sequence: TGTGCCAGCAGCTCGGGAGTTGGAAACACCATATATTTT. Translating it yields CASSSGVGNTIYF.

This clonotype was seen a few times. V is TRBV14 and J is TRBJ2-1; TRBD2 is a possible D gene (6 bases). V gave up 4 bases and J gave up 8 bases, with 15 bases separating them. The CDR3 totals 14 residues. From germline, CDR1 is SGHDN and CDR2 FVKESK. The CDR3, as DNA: TGTGCCAGCAGCCCCCCGGGTAGCGGCGATGAGCAGTTCTTC. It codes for CASSPPGSGDEQFF.

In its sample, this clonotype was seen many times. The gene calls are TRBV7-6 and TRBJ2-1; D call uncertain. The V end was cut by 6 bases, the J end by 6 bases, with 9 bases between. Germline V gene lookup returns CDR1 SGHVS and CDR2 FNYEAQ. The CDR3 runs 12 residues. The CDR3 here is CASSLGLNEQFF. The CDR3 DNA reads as TGTGCCAGCAGTTTGGGCCTCAATGAGCAGTTCTTC.

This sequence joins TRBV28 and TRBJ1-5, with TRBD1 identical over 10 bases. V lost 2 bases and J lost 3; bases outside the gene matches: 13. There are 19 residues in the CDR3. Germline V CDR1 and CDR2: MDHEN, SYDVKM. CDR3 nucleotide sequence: TGTGCCAGCAGTTTAGAGGGACAGGGGTTGTGGGGACCCAATCAGCCCCAGCATTTT. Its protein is CASSLEGQGLWGPNQPQHF.

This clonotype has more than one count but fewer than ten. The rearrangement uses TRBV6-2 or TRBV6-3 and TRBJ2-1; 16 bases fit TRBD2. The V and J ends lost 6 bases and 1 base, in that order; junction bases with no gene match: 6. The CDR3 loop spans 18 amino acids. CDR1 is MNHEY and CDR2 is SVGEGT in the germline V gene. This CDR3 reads CASRGLAGGPFSYNEQFF. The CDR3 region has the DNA TGTGCCAGCAGGGGACTAGCGGGAGGGCCCTTTTCCTACAATGAGCAGTTCTTC.

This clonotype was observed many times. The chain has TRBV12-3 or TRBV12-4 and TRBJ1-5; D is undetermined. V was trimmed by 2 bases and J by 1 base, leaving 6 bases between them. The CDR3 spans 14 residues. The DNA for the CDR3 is TGTGCCAGCAGTTTAAGGCAGAGCAATCAGCCCCAGCATTTT. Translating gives CASSLRQSNQPQHF.

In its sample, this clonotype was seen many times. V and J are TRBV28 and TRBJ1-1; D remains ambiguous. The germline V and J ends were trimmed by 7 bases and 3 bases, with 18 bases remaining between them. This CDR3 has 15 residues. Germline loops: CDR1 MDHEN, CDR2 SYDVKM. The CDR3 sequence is CASNWAGVTDTEAFF. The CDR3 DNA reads TGTGCCAGCAACTGGGCAGGCGTAACGGACACTGAAGCTTTCTTT. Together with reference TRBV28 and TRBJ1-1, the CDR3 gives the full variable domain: DVKVTQSSRYLVKRTGEKVFLECVQDMDHENMFWYRQDPGLGLRLIYFSYDVKMKEKGDIPEGYSVSREKKERFSLILESASTNQTSMYLCASNWAGVTDTEAFFGQGTRLTVV.

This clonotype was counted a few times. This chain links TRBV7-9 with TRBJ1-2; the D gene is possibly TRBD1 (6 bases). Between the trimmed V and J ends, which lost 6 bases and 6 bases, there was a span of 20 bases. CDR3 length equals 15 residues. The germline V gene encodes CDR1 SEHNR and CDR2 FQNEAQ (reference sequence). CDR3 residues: CASRHRDWGRDGYTF. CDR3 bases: TGTGCCAGCAGACACCGGGACTGGGGGCGGGATGGCTACACCTTC.

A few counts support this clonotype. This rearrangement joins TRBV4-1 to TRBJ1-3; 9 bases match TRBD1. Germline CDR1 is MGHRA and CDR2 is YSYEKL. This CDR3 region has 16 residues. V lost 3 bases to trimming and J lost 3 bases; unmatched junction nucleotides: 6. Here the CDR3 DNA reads TGCGCCAGCAGCCAGGAAGGACAGGGGATTGGAAACACCATATATTTT. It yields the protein CASSQEGQGIGNTIYF.

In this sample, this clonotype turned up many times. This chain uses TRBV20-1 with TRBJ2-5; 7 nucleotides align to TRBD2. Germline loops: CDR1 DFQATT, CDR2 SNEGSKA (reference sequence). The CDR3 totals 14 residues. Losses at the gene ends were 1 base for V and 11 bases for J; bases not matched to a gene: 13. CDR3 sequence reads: CSARVAGELGHQYF. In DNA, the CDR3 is TGCAGTGCTAGAGTTGCGGGAGAGCTGGGGCATCAGTACTTC.

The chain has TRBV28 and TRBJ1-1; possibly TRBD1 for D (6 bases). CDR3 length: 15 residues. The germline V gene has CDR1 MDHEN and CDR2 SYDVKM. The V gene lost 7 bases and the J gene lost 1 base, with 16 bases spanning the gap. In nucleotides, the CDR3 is TGTGCCAGCATCCAAGGGGGGAGTGGGAACACTGAAGCTTTCTTT. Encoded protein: CASIQGGSGNTEAFF. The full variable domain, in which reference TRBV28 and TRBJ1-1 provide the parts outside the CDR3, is DVKVTQSSRYLVKRTGEKVFLECVQDMDHENMFWYRQDPGLGLRLIYFSYDVKMKEKGDIPEGYSVSREKKERFSLILESASTNQTSMYLCASIQGGSGNTEAFFGQGTRLTVV.

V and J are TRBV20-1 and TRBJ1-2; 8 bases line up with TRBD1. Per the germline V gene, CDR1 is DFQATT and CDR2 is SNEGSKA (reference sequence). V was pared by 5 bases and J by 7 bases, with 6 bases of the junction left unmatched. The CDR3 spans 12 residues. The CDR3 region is CSAPTGEGGYTF. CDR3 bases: TGCAGTGCTCCGACAGGGGAAGGTGGCTACACCTTC.

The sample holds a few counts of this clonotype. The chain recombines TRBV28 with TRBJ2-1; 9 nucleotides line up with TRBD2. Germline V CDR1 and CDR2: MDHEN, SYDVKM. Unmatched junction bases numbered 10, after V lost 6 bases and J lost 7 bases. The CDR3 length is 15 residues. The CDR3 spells CASSPGLAMINEQFF. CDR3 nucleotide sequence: TGTGCCAGCAGCCCGGGACTAGCAATGATTAATGAGCAGTTCTTC.

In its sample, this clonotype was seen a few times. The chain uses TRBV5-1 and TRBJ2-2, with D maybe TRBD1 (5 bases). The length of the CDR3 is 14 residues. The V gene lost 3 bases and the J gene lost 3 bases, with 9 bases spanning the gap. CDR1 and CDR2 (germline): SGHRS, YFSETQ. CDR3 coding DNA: TGCGCCAGCAGCTCTACAGGAGACACCGGGGAGCTGTTTTTT. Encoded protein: CASSSTGDTGELFF.

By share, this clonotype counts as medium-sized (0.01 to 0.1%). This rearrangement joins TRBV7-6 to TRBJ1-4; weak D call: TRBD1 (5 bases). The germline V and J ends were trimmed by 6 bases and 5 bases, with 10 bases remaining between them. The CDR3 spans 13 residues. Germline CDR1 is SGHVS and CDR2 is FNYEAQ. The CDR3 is CASRGRMNEKLFF. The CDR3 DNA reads TGTGCCAGCAGGGGACGGATGAATGAAAAACTGTTTTTT.